This entry lists 10 T cell receptor beta chains sequenced from one sample in a study of T cell repertoires in cytomegalovirus infection. These receptors are not linked to any known antigen. TCRdb recomputed calls from the reads with MiXCR, one row per CDR3 protein. The sample records roughly 51,000 distinct CDR3 sequences, over 15% being singletons. The sequencing here drew on CD8+ T cells from cultured PBMCs, taken from culture after CMV antigen stimulation. The receptors here all came from a human donor in good health (CMV status not recorded). Some clones in this sample may be carry-over from other donors' samples.

This clonotype was recorded at least ten times. The chain couples TRBV19 to TRBJ2-1; D uncertain. Germline assignment: CDR1 LNHDA and CDR2 SQIVND (reference sequence). The germline V and J ends were trimmed by 1 base and 3 bases, with 10 bases remaining between them. The CDR3 totals 15 residues. The CDR3 DNA sequence: TGTGCCAGTAGTATAGGACCAGCTGGCTACAATGAGCAGTTCTTC. Residues: CASSIGPAGYNEQFF.

This chain connects TRBV15 to TRBJ2-7; D possibly corresponds to TRBD2 (5 bases). The CDR3 spans 13 residues. The germline V gene encodes CDR1 LNHNV and CDR2 YYDKDF (reference sequence). Between the trimmed V and J ends, which lost 4 bases and 3 bases, there was a span of 10 bases. As DNA, the CDR3 is TGTGCCACCAGCAAAGGAGCGGACTACGAGCAGTACTTC. Protein product: CATSKGADYEQYF.

CDR3 sequence: CASSFGRIEAFF. CDR3 nucleotides: TGTGCCAGCAGTTTCGGACGGATTGAAGCTTTCTTT. The V call is TRBV6-2 or TRBV6-3, the J call TRBJ1-1; D is uncertain. Germline lookup yields CDR1 MNHEY and CDR2 SVGEGT. CDR3 length: 12 amino acids. V was pared by 4 bases and J by 7 bases, with 10 bases between.

This clonotype was seen many times. J is TRBJ2-1 and V is TRBV7-2, with D possibly matching TRBD1 (6 bases). The CDR3 extends over 16 amino acids. Trimming took 5 bases from V and 2 from J, leaving 16 bases between them. Germline V gene lookup returns CDR1 SGHTA and CDR2 FQGNSA. CDR3 in DNA: TGTGCCAGCAGCCGGTTTGCAGGGGCGACCTACAATGAGCAGTTCTTC. This codes for CASSRFAGATYNEQFF.

The chain has TRBV12-3 or TRBV12-4 and TRBJ2-7, with D possibly being TRBD1 or TRBD2 (5 bases each). Between the trimmed V and J ends, which lost 5 bases and 0 bases, there was a span of 8 bases. This CDR3 has 13 residues. CDR3 amino acids: CASSRGTSYEQYF. The CDR3 coding sequence is TGTGCCAGCAGTCGAGGGACCTCCTACGAGCAGTACTTC.

This clonotype has at least ten counts. The CDR3 DNA sequence: TGCAGTGCTAGGGACGGCTACTCTGGAAACACCATATATTTT. Amino acids: CSARDGYSGNTIYF. The gene calls are TRBV20-1 and TRBJ1-3, with unresolved D. V lost 3 bases, J lost 0 bases, and 9 bases lay in between. Germline lookup yields CDR1 DFQATT and CDR2 SNEGSKA (reference sequence). There are 14 residues in the CDR3.

The chain employs TRBV29-1 and TRBJ2-5, with 7 bases identical to TRBD2. CDR3 length: 12 amino acids. V was pared by 7 bases and J by 5 bases, with 7 bases of the junction left unmatched. The V gene's germline CDR1 is SQVTM and CDR2 ANQGSEA. The CDR3 loop reads CSASRGGETQYF. The CDR3 DNA follows: TGCAGCGCCTCCCGGGGAGGGGAGACCCAGTACTTC.

This clonotype was picked up a small number of times. This chain uses TRBV24-1 with TRBJ2-1; D uncertain. The CDR3 is 11 amino acids. V lost 5 bases to trimming and J lost 8 bases, with 6 bases between them. The germline V gene encodes CDR1 KGHDR and CDR2 SFDVKD. The CDR3: CATSVTDEQFF. CDR3 bases: TGTGCCACCAGTGTAACCGATGAGCAGTTCTTC.

This sequence joins TRBV7-9 and TRBJ1-4; D gene unclear. The V and J ends lost 1 base and 7 bases respectively, with 4 bases between them. Per the germline V gene, CDR1 is SEHNR and CDR2 is FQNEAQ (reference sequence). This CDR3 region has 12 residues. In nucleotides, the CDR3 is TGTGCCAGCAGCTTAGAAGTTGAAAAACTGTTTTTT. Encoded protein: CASSLEVEKLFF.

The rearrangement links TRBV29-1 to TRBJ2-1; D is undetermined. This CDR3 is built from 14 residues. The germline V and J ends were trimmed by 1 base and 0 bases, with 7 bases remaining between them. CDR1 and CDR2 from the germline V gene are SQVTM and ANQGSEA. CDR3 region: CSVEAASSYNEQFF. CDR3 in DNA: TGCAGCGTTGAAGCGGCGAGCTCCTACAATGAGCAGTTCTTC.